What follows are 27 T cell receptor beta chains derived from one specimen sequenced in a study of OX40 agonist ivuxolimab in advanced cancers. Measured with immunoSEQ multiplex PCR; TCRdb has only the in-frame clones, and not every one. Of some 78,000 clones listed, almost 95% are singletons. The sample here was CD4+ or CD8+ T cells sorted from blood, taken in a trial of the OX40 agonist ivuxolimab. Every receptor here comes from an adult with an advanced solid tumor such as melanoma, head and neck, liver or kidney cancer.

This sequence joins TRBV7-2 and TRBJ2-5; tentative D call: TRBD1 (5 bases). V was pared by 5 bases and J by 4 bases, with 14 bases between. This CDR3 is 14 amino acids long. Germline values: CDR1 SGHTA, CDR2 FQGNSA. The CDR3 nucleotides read TGTGCCAGCAGCCTAACAGGCGCCCGAGAGACCCAGTACTTC. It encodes CASSLTGARETQYF.

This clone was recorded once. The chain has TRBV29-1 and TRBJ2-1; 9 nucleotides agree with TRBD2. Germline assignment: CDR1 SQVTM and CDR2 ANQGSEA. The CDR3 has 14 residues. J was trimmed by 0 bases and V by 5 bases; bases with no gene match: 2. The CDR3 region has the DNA TGCAGCGTTCTTAGCGGGAGCTCCTACAATGAGCAGTTCTTC. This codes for CSVLSGSSYNEQFF.

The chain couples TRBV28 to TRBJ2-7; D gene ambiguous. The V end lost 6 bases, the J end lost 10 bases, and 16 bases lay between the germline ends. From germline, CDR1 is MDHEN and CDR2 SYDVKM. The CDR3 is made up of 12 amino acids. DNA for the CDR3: TGTGCCAGCAGCCAAACAAGGTCAGGACAGTACTTC. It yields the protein CASSQTRSGQYF.

The CDR3 reads CAGTGPSQETQYF. CDR3 nucleotide sequence: TGTGCCGGGACAGGACCCTCCCAAGAGACCCAGTACTTC. V and J are TRBV30 and TRBJ2-5; 8 bases fit TRBD1. Germline V gene sequence: CDR1 GTSNPN, CDR2 SVGIG (reference sequence). The CDR3 length is 13 residues. Trimming took 8 bases from V and 1 from J; bases not matched to a gene: 6.

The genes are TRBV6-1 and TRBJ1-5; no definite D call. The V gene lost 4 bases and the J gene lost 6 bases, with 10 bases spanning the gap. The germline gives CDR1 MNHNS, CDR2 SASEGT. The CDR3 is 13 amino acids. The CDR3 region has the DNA TGTGCCAGCAGTGGACTACGGGGTCAGCCCCAGCATTTT. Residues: CASSGLRGQPQHF.

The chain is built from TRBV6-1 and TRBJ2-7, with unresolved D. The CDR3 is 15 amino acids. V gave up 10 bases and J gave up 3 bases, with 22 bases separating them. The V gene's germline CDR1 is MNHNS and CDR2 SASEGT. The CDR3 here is CATAHGQKYFYEQYF. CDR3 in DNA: TGTGCCACCGCCCACGGGCAGAAATACTTCTACGAGCAGTACTTC.

CDR3 DNA sequence: TGTGCCAGCTCACCTCAAGACAGGGGCTACTACGAGCAGTACTTC. Protein product: CASSPQDRGYYEQYF. The rearrangement links TRBV18 to TRBJ2-7, with 8 bases matching TRBD1. CDR1 and CDR2 from the germline V gene are KGHSH and LQKENI. The CDR3 has 15 amino acids. Trimming removed 3 bases from V and 3 bases from J; junction bases left unmatched: 7.

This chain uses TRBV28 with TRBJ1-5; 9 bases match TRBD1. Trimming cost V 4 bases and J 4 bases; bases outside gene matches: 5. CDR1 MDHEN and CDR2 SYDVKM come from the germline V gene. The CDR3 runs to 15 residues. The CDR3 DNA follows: TGTGCCAGCAGTTGGGGACAGGGAATTAATCAGCCCCAGCATTTT. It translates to CASSWGQGINQPQHF.

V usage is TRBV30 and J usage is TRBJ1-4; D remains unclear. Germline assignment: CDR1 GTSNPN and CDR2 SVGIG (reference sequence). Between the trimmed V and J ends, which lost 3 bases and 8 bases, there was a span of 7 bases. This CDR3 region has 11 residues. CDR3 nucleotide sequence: TGTGCCTGGAGAGATCGGGAAAAACTGTTTTTT. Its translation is CAWRDREKLFF.

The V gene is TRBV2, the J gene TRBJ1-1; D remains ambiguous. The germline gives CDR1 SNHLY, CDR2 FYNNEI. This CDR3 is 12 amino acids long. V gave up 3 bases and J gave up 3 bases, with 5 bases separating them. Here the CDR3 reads CASSESYTEAFF. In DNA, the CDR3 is TGTGCCAGCAGTGAGTCGTACACTGAAGCTTTCTTT.

The CDR3 bases are TGTGCCAGCAGCCCCTCTCGGGGGGCCGGTACAGATACGCAGTATTTT. The encoded protein is CASSPSRGAGTDTQYF. The chain joins TRBV7-2 to TRBJ2-3; D is possibly TRBD2 (7 bases). The V end was cut by 5 bases, the J end by 3 bases, with 18 bases between. CDR3 length equals 16 residues. Germline values: CDR1 SGHTA, CDR2 FQGNSA.

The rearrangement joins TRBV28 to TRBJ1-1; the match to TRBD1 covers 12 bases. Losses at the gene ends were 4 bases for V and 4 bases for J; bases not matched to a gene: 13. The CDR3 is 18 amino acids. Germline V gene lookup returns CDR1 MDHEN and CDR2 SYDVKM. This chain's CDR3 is CASSSNTWDRGRSTEAFF. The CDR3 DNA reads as TGTGCCAGCAGTTCTAATACCTGGGACAGGGGGCGGAGCACTGAAGCTTTCTTT.

The CDR3 coding sequence is TGTGCCTGGAGCCCCGACAGGGGCCAGTATGAAAAACTGTTTTTT. Its translation is CAWSPDRGQYEKLFF. V usage is TRBV30 and J usage is TRBJ1-4; 8 bases match TRBD1. Germline loops: CDR1 GTSNPN, CDR2 SVGIG (reference sequence). The CDR3 has 15 amino acids. The V gene end was trimmed by 3 bases and the J gene end by 6 bases; junction bases not matched to a gene: 9.

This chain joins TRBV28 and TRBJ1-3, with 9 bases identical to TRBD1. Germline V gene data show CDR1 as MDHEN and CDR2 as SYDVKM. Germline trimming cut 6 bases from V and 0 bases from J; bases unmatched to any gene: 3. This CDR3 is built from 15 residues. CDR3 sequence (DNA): TGTGCCAGCAGGACAGGGGGAAGCTCTGGAAACACCATATATTTT. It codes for CASRTGGSSGNTIYF.

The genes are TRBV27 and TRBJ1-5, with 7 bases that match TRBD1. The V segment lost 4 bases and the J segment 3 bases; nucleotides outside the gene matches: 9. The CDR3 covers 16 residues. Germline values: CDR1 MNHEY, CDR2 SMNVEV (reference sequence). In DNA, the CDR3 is TGTGCCAGCAGTTCACTCGGACAGGCACCCAATCAGCCCCAGCATTTT. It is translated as CASSSLGQAPNQPQHF.

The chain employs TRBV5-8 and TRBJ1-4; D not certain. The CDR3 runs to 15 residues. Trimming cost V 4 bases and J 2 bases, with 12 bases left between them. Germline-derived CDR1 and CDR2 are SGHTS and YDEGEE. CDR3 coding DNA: TGTGCCAGCAGCCCTGGTGTTCGGACTAATGAAAAACTGTTTTTT. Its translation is CASSPGVRTNEKLFF.

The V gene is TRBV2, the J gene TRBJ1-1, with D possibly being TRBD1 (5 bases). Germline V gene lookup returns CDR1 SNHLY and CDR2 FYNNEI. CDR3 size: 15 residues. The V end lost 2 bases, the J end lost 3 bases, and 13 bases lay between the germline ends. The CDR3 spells CASSEWGGGDTEAFF. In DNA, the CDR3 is TGTGCCAGCAGTGAATGGGGGGGAGGCGACACTGAAGCTTTCTTT.

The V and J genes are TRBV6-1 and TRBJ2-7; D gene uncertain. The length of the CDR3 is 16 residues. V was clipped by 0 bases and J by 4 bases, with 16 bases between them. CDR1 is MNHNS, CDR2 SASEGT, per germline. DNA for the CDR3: TGTGCCAGCAGTGAAGCTCAGACGGCCCTAGGGTACGAGCAGTACTTC. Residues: CASSEAQTALGYEQYF.

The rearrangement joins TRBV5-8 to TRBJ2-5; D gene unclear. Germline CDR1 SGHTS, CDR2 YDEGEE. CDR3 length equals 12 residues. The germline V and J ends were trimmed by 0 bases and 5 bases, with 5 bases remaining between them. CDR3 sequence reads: CASSLVRETQYF. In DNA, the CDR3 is TGTGCCAGCAGCTTGGTGCGGGAGACCCAGTACTTC.

The chain's CDR3 is CASRKGAAADQPQHF. CDR3 DNA sequence: TGTGCCAGCAGGAAGGGGGCAGCCGCGGATCAGCCCCAGCATTTT. The V call is TRBV6-1, the J call TRBJ1-5; 7 bases are shared with TRBD1. Trimming removed 6 bases from V and 5 bases from J; junction bases left unmatched: 10. Germline V gives CDR1 MNHNS, CDR2 SASEGT. The CDR3 consists of 15 residues.

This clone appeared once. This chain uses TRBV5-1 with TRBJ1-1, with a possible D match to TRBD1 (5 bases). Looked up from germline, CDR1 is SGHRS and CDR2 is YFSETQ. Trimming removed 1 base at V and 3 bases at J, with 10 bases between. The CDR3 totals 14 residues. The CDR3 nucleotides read TGCGCCAGCAGCTTGACGTCGGGGGACACTGAAGCTTTCTTT. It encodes CASSLTSGDTEAFF.

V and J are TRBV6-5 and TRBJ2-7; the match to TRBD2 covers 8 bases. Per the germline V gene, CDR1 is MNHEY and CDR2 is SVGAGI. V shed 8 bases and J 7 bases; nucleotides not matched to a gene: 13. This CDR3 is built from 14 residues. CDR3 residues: CASLGPGGVSEQYF. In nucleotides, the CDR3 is TGTGCCAGCCTGGGACCGGGGGGGGTGTCGGAGCAGTACTTC.

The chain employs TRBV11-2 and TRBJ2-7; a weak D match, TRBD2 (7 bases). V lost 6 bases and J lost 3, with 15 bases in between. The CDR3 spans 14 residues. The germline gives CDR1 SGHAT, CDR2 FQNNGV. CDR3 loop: CASRRGGPDYEQYF. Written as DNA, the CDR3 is TGTGCCAGCAGGAGGGGGGGACCGGACTACGAGCAGTACTTC.

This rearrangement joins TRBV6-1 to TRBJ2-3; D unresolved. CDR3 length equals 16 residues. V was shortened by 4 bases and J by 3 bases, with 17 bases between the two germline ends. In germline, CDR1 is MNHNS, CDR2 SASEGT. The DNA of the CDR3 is TGTGCCAGCAGTGGCTTGTGGGGTCTAGGGACAGATACGCAGTATTTT. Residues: CASSGLWGLGTDTQYF.

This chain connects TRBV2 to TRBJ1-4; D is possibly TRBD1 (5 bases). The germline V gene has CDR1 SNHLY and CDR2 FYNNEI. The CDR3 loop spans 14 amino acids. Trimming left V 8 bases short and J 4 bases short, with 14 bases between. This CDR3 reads CASGRDDFNEKLFF. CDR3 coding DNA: TGTGCCAGCGGGCGGGACGACTTTAATGAAAAACTGTTTTTT.

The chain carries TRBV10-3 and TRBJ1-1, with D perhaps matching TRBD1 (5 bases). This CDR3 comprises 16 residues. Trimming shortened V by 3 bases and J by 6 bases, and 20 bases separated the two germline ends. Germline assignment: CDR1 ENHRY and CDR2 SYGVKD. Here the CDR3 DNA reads TGTGCCATCAGTGACCCGAGGGGCAGCGGGTTATCTGAAGCTTTCTTT. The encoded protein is CAISDPRGSGLSEAFF.

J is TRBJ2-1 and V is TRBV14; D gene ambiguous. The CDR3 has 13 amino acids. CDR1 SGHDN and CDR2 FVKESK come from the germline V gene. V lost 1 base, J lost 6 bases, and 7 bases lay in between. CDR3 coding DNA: TGTGCCAGCAGCCAAGTGGACCTCAATGAGCAGTTCTTC. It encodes CASSQVDLNEQFF.